This TCR beta chain was identified during a study of spatial heterogeneity in lung cancer. Study-wide points: In tumors, expanded intratumoral alpha and beta TCR counts tracked mutation counts.

This clonotype was counted at least ten times. As yet, its antigen is unknown. Time point specified: sample taken at primary tumor resection. Unsorted whole RNA samples from tumor, nontumor lung or frozen PBMC were sequenced. TCRdb reprocessed the 5' RACE reads with MiXCR, giving one entry per CDR3 protein. Of about 13,000 distinct CDR3 sequences listed, roughly 5.4% were seen once; the top ten hold 11%. Germline V CDR1 and CDR2: SEHNR, FQNEAQ (reference sequence). CDR3 length equals 11 residues. V lost 11 bases and J lost 8; bases outside the gene matches: 8. The sample here was lung tumor tissue, taken at surgery. The V call is TRBV7-9, the J call TRBJ1-2; 7 nucleotides match TRBD1. The TCR was taken from a female donor with early-stage non-small cell lung cancer. In nucleotides, the CDR3 is TGTGCCGCAGGGGGGGGCCAAGGCTACACCTTC. This translates into CAAGGGQGYTF.